This T cell receptor (beta chain) was captured by sequencing in a study of T cell responses to AZD1222 COVID-19 vaccine. Study outcomes and limitations: Among spike-specific TCRs, nearly half reportedly target unmutated variant regions. With dominance at 160-218 and 743-854, vaccine-associated CD4 TCRs spanned spike.

The germline V gene encodes CDR1 LGHNA and CDR2 YNFKEQ. The CDR3 loop spans 14 amino acids. The V end lost 0 bases, the J end lost 6 bases, and 9 bases lay between the germline ends. A single count supports this clone. Its target is unknown. The method was immunoSEQ multiplex PCR; TCRdb's version includes in-frame clones alone and lacks a portion of them. The sample carries 50,000 to 60,000 clones, around 80% recorded once. Second-dose schedules of about 4 or about 12 weeks were combined. Source: peripheral blood, taken 28 days after the second AZD1222 dose. The receptor was derived from an adult who received the AZD1222 COVID-19 vaccine. This chain joins TRBV4-2 and TRBJ2-1, with D perhaps matching TRBD2 (5 bases). The CDR3 spells CASSQERLANEQFF. CDR3 coding DNA: TGTGCCAGCAGCCAAGAACGGCTAGCCAATGAGCAGTTCTTC.